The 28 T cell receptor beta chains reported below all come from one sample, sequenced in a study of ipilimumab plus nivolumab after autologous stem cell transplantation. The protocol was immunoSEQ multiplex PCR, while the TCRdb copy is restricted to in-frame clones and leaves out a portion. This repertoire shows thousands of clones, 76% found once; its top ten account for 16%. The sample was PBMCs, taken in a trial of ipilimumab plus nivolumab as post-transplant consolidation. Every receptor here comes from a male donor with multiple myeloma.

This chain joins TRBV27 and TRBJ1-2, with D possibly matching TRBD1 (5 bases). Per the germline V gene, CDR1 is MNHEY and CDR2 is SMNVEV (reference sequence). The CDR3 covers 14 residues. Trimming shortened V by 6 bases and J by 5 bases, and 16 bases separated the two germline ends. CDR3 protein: CASRNSGGMYGYTF. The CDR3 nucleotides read TGTGCCAGCAGGAACTCTGGGGGGATGTATGGCTACACCTTC.

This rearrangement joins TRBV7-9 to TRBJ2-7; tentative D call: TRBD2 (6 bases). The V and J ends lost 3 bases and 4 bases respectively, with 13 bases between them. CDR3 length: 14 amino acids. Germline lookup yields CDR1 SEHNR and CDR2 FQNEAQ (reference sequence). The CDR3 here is CASSLGGDFYEQYF. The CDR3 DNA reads TGTGCCAGCAGCTTGGGCGGGGACTTTTACGAGCAGTACTTC.

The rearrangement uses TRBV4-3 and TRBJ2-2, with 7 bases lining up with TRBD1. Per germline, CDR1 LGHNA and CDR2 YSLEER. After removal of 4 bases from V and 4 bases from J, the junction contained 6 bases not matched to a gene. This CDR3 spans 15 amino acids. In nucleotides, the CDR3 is TGCGCCAGCAGCCGTACGACAGGGTCCACCGGGGAGCTGTTTTTT. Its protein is CASSRTTGSTGELFF.

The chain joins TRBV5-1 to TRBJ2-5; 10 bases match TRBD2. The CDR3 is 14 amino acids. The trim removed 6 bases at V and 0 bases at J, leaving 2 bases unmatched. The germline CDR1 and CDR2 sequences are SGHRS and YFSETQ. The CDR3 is CASKLAGNQETQYF. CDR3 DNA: TGCGCCAGCAAACTAGCGGGGAACCAAGAGACCCAGTACTTC.

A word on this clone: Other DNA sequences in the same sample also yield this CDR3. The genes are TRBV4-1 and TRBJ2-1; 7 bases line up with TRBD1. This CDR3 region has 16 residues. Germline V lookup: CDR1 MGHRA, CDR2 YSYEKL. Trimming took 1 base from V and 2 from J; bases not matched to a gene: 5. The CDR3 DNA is TGCGCCAGCAGCCAAGTTTCCGGGACAGCCTACAATGAGCAGTTCTTC. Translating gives CASSQVSGTAYNEQFF.

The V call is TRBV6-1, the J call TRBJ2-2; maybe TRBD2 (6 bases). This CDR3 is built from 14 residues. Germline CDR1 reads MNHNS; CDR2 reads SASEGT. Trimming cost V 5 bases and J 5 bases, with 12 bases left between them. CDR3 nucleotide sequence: TGTGCCAGCAGTTGGGCCGGGAGTACCGGGGAGCTGTTTTTT. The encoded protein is CASSWAGSTGELFF.

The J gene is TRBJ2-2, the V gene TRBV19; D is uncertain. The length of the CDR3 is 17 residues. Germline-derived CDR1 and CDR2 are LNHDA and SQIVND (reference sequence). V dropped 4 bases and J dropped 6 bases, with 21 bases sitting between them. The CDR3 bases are TGTGCCAGTAGTAAATCCGAAGGCGCGATTGGGGCCGGGGAGCTGTTTTTT. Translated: CASSKSEGAIGAGELFF.

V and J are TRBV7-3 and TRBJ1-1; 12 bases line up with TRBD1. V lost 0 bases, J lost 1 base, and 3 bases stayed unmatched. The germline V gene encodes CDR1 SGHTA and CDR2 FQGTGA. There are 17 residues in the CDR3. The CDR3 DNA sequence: TGTGCCAGCAGCTTAACTGTGGGACAGGGGGCGAACACTGAAGCTTTCTTT. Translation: CASSLTVGQGANTEAFF.

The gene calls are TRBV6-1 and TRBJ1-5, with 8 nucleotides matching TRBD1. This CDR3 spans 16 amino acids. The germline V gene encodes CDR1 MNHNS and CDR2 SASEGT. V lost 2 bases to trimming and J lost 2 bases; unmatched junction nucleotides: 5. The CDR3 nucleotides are TGTGCCAGCAGTGAACCAGGACAGGGCGGCAATCAGCCCCAGCATTTT. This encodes CASSEPGQGGNQPQHF.

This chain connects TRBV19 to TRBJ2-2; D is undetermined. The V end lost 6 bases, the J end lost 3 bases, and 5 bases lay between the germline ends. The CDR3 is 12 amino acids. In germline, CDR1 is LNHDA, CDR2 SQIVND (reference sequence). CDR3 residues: CASSRHTGELFF. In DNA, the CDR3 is TGTGCCAGTAGCCGTCACACCGGGGAGCTGTTTTTT.

The CDR3 coding sequence is TGTGCCAGTAGTCCTACGACCCGGGGGGGGGACTACAATGAGCAGTTCTTC. Protein product: CASSPTTRGGDYNEQFF. The chain couples TRBV19 to TRBJ2-1; 8 bases map to TRBD2. Germline CDR1 is LNHDA and CDR2 is SQIVND (reference sequence). The CDR3 totals 17 residues. With 5 bases clipped from V and 3 bases from J, the junction kept 12 bases outside the gene matches.

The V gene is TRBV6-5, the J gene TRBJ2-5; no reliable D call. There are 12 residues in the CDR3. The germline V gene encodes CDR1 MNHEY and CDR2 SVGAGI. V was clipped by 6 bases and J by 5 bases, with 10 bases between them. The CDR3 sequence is CASRGSMETQYF. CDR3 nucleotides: TGTGCCAGCAGGGGGTCCATGGAGACCCAGTACTTC.

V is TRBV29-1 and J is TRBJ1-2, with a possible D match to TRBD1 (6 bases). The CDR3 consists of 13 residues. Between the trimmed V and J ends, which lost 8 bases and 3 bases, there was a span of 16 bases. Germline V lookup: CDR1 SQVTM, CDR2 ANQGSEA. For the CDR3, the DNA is TGCAGCACCCACAGGGAGTCAGACTATGGCTACACCTTC. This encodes CSTHRESDYGYTF.

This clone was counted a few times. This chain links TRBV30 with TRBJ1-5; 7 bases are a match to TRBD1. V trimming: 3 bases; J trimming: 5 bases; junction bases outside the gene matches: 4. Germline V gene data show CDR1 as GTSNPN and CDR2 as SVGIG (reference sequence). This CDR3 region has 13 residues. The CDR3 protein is CAWSGTAYQPQHF. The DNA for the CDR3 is TGTGCCTGGAGCGGGACAGCGTATCAGCCCCAGCATTTT.

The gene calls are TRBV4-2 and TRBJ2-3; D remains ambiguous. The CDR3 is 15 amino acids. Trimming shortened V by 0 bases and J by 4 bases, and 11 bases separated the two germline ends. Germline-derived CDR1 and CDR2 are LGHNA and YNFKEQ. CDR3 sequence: CASSQEGPPSDTQYF. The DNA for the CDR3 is TGTGCCAGCAGCCAAGAAGGACCCCCATCAGATACGCAGTATTTT.

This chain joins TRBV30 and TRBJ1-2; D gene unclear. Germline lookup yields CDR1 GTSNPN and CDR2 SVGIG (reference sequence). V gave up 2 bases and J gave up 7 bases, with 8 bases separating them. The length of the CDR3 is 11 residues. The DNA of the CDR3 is TGTGCCTGGAGTCTAATCTCTGGCTACACCTTC. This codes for CAWSLISGYTF.

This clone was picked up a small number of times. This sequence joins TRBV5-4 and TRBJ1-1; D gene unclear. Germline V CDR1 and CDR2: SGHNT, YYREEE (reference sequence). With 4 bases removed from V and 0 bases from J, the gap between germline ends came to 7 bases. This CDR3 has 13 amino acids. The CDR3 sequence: CASSGRLNTEAFF. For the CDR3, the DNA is TGTGCCAGCAGCGGCCGTTTGAACACTGAAGCTTTCTTT.

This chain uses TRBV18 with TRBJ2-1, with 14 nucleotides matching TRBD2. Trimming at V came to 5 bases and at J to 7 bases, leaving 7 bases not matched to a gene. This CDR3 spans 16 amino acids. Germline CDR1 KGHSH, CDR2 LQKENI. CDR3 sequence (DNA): TGTGCCAGCTCAATGACCGGGACTAGCGGGGGTAATGAGCAGTTCTTC. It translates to CASSMTGTSGGNEQFF.

The CDR3, as DNA: TGTGCCAGCAGCATGAGGGTACAACACGCACGAAACACCATATATTTT. Translating it yields CASSMRVQHARNTIYF. The V and J genes are TRBV21-1 and TRBJ1-3. TRBV21-1 is listed as a pseudogene. CDR3 length: 16 residues.

The CDR3, as DNA: TGTGCCAGCTCACAGACCGGGACAGGGGTTCAGCCCCAGCATTTT. This codes for CASSQTGTGVQPQHF. The chain has TRBV18 and TRBJ1-5; 10 nucleotides line up with TRBD1. The CDR3 has 15 amino acids. V lost 4 bases to trimming and J lost 6 bases; unmatched junction nucleotides: 6. Per the germline V gene, CDR1 is KGHSH and CDR2 is LQKENI.

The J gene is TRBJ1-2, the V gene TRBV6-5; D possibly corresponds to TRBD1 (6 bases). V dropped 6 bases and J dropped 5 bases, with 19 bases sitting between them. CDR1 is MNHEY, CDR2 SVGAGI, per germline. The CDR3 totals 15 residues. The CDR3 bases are TGTGCCAGCAGCCCCATCCGACGGGGACAATATGGCTACACCTTC. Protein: CASSPIRRGQYGYTF.

The CDR3: CAWSVHSEQYF. The CDR3 DNA is TGTGCCTGGAGTGTACATAGCGAGCAGTACTTC. The chain couples TRBV30 to TRBJ2-7; D gene ambiguous. The germline V and J ends were trimmed by 0 bases and 6 bases, with 6 bases remaining between them. CDR3 length: 11 amino acids. Germline V CDR1 and CDR2: GTSNPN, SVGIG (reference sequence).

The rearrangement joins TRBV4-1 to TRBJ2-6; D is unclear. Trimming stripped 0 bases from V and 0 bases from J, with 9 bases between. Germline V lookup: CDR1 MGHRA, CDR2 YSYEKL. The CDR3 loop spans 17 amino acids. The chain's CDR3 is CASSQETRFSGANVLTF. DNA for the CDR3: TGCGCCAGCAGCCAAGAAACCCGGTTCTCTGGGGCCAACGTCCTGACTTTC.

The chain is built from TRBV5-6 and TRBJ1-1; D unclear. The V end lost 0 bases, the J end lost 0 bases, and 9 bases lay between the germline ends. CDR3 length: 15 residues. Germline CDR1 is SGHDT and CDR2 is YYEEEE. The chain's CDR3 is CASSLARRMNTEAFF. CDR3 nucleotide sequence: TGTGCCAGCAGCTTGGCTAGACGGATGAACACTGAAGCTTTCTTT.

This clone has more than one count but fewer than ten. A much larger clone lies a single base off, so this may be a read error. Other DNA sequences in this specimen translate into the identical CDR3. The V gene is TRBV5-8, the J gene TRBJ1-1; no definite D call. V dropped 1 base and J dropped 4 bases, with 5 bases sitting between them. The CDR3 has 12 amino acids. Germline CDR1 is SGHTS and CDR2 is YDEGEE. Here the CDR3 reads CASSLRGTEAFF. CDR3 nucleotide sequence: TGTGCCAGCAGCTTGCGGGGCACTGAAGCTTTCTTT.

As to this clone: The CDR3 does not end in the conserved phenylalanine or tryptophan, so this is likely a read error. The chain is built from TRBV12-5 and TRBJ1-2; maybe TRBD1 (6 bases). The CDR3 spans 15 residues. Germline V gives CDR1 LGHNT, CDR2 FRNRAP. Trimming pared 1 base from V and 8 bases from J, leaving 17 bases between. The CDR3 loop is CASGLAGDLRDGYTL. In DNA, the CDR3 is TGTGCTAGTGGTTTGGCAGGGGATCTGAGGGACGGCTACACCCTC.

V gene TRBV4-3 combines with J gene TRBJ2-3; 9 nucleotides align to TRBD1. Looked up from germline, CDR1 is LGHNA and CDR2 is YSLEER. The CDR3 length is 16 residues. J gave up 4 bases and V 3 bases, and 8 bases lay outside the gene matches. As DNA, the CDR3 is TGCGCCAGCAGCCACTACCGGGACAGGGCCCCAGATACGCAGTATTTT. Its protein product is CASSHYRDRAPDTQYF.

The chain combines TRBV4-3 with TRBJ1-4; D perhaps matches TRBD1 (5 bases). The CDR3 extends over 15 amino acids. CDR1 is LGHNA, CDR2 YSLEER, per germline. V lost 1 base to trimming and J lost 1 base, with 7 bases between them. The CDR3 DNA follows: TGCGCCAGCAGCCAAGTCGGGGGAACTAATGAAAAACTGTTTTTT. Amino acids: CASSQVGGTNEKLFF.